This passage covers 21 T cell receptor beta chains from one sample sequenced in a study of T cell repertoires in cytomegalovirus infection (dated by TCRdb to the late 2010s). These reads were obtained on an Illumina HiSeq 1500. The public reads were reanalyzed by TCRdb: fastp trimming at Q25, MiXCR alignment, in-frame beta chains only. Rows merge per CDR3 protein into single entries with the most common DNA and genes. The sample yields under 250,000 distinct CDR3 sequences; around 6.6% were counted once. The biggest ten clones account for roughly 6.5% of the sample. Sequencing used PBMCs. The source is a human donor in good health (CMV status not recorded). Some clones in this sample may be carry-over from other donors' samples.

Many counts were recorded for this clonotype. The chain links TRBV7-2 to TRBJ1-2; D uncertain. The CDR3 length is 13 residues. The germline V gene has CDR1 SGHTA and CDR2 FQGNSA. V lost 5 bases, J lost 6 bases, and 13 bases lay in between. The CDR3 region is CASSPPRVDGYTF. In nucleotides, the CDR3 is TGTGCCAGCAGCCCTCCCAGAGTCGATGGCTACACCTTC.

This clonotype appeared many times. The V and J genes are TRBV2 and TRBJ2-2; either TRBD1 or TRBD2 may fit D (5 bases each). The CDR3 has 15 amino acids. V was shortened by 6 bases and J by 4 bases, with 15 bases between the two germline ends. Looked up from germline, CDR1 is SNHLY and CDR2 is FYNNEI. In DNA form, the CDR3 reads TGTGCCAGCAGACGCAGGGAGTCCGGCACCGGGGAGCTGTTTTTT. This encodes CASRRRESGTGELFF. Variable domain in full (rest from reference TRBV2 and TRBJ2-2): EPEVTQTPSHQVTQMGQEVILRCVPISNHLYFYWYRQILGQKVEFLVSFYNNEISEKSEIFDDQFSVERPDGSNFTLKIRSTKLEDSAMYFCASRRRESGTGELFFGEGSRLTVL.

This clonotype was detected many times. The genes are TRBV24-1 and TRBJ2-1; D is perhaps TRBD1 (6 bases). Trimming took off 9 bases at V and 4 bases at J, with 18 bases between the two ends. From germline, CDR1 is KGHDR and CDR2 SFDVKD. The CDR3 spans 15 residues. CDR3 sequence reads: CATPRPGTTYNEQFF. Written as DNA, the CDR3 is TGTGCCACCCCAAGACCCGGGACAACTTACAATGAGCAGTTCTTC.

Only a few counts were recorded for this clonotype. J is TRBJ2-1 and V is TRBV7-2; 7 positions match TRBD2. The CDR3 covers 16 residues. Germline V lookup: CDR1 SGHTA, CDR2 FQGNSA. Trimming cost V 1 base and J 4 bases; bases outside gene matches: 7. CDR3 region: CASSLGRSSGYNEQFF. The CDR3 DNA sequence: TGTGCCAGCAGCTTAGGAAGGTCTAGCGGATACAATGAGCAGTTCTTC.

Many counts were recorded for this clonotype. The V gene is TRBV14, the J gene TRBJ1-5, with 10 bases fitting TRBD1. V gave up 1 base and J gave up 7 bases; unmatched junction bases: 4. Germline CDR1 reads SGHDN; CDR2 reads FVKESK. This CDR3 has 15 residues. The CDR3 DNA follows: TGTGCCAGCAGCCAAGGGGGACAGGGGAACCAGCCCCAGCATTTT. This gives the protein CASSQGGQGNQPQHF.

V is TRBV30 and J is TRBJ2-7, with 7 bases that match TRBD1. CDR1 is GTSNPN, CDR2 SVGIG, per germline (reference sequence). This CDR3 region has 14 residues. V lost 4 bases to trimming and J lost 3 bases; unmatched junction nucleotides: 9. In nucleotides, the CDR3 is TGTGCCTGGATGAACCGGGACAGTCGCTACGAGCAGTACTTC. This codes for CAWMNRDSRYEQYF.

This clonotype was observed at least ten times. The V call is TRBV20-1, the J call TRBJ2-1, with unresolved D. The CDR3 length is 13 residues. CDR1 DFQATT and CDR2 SNEGSKA come from the germline V gene (reference sequence). V was trimmed by 5 bases and J by 4 bases, leaving 12 bases between them. This CDR3 reads CSAPPLRYNEQFF. The CDR3 DNA reads TGCAGTGCTCCTCCGCTGAGGTACAATGAGCAGTTCTTC.

In its sample, this clonotype was seen many times. The V gene is TRBV28, the J gene TRBJ2-3; possibly TRBD1 or TRBD2 for D (5 bases each). The germline V gene encodes CDR1 MDHEN and CDR2 SYDVKM. Trimming removed 3 bases at V and 2 bases at J, with 12 bases between. CDR3 length: 15 residues. CDR3 loop: CASSLWDRYTDTQYF. Written as DNA, the CDR3 is TGTGCCAGCAGTTTGTGGGACCGGTACACAGATACGCAGTATTTT.

This clonotype occurred many times. V is TRBV5-1 and J is TRBJ2-1, with 7 bases matching TRBD2. This CDR3 has 15 residues. Germline V gene lookup returns CDR1 SGHRS and CDR2 YFSETQ. V lost 2 bases and J lost 9; bases outside the gene matches: 11. CDR3 sequence reads: CASSLSGTTVGEQFF. The CDR3 region has the DNA TGCGCCAGCAGCTTATCCGGGACTACCGTCGGTGAGCAGTTCTTC.

Many counts were recorded for this clonotype. The rearrangement links TRBV7-2 to TRBJ1-6; TRBD1 is a possible D gene (6 bases). The germline V gene has CDR1 SGHTA and CDR2 FQGNSA. The CDR3 has 19 amino acids. Trimming pared 4 bases from V and 0 bases from J, leaving 19 bases between. DNA for the CDR3: TGTGCCAGCAGCTCCACCAGGACAGTCCCGAGCTCCTATAATTCACCCCTCCACTTT. Its translation: CASSSTRTVPSSYNSPLHF.

The chain employs TRBV20-1 and TRBJ1-1, with TRBD1 as a possible D gene (6 bases). V was cut by 6 bases and J by 4 bases, with 18 bases left in between. The CDR3 totals 14 residues. CDR1 and CDR2 (germline): DFQATT, SNEGSKA (reference sequence). The CDR3 sequence: CSAARTAMSTEAFF. For the CDR3, the DNA is TGCAGTGCCGCCCGGACAGCCATGAGCACTGAAGCTTTCTTT.

This clonotype has a count of ten or more. V is TRBV6-2 or TRBV6-3 and J is TRBJ2-7, with a tentative D call TRBD1 (6 bases). The CDR3 sequence is 16 residues long. Per germline, CDR1 MNHEY and CDR2 SVGEGT. V shed 4 bases and J shed 1 base, with 17 bases lying between them. CDR3 DNA: TGTGCCAGCAGTTTCCTAAACAGGGATAGTTCCTACGAGCAGTACTTC. As protein: CASSFLNRDSSYEQYF.

Many counts were recorded for this clonotype. The V gene is TRBV6-2 or TRBV6-3, the J gene TRBJ1-2; 7 positions match TRBD1. The length of the CDR3 is 13 residues. Per germline, CDR1 MNHEY and CDR2 SVGEGT. J lost 7 bases, V lost 10 bases, and 12 bases had no gene match. DNA for the CDR3: TGTGCCACCGACTGGACAGGAACAACTGGCTACACCTTC. This gives the protein CATDWTGTTGYTF.

This clonotype has a count of ten or more. This chain connects TRBV2 to TRBJ2-5; D not resolved. The germline V and J ends were trimmed by 5 bases and 5 bases, with 6 bases remaining between them. Germline V gene sequence: CDR1 SNHLY, CDR2 FYNNEI. There are 11 residues in the CDR3. CDR3 DNA: TGTGCCAGCAGTCAATGGGAGACCCAGTACTTC. It encodes CASSQWETQYF.

Many counts were recorded for this clonotype. The chain combines TRBV6-2 or TRBV6-3 with TRBJ1-2; 8 bases match TRBD1. Per the germline V gene, CDR1 is MNHEY and CDR2 is SVGEGT. The CDR3 consists of 15 residues. After removal of 6 bases from V and 8 bases from J, the junction contained 14 bases not matched to a gene. CDR3 sequence: CASRGAGGTGGGYTF. CDR3 sequence (DNA): TGTGCCAGCAGGGGAGCAGGGGGCACAGGCGGCGGCTACACCTTC.

This clonotype has ten or more counts. The CDR3 loop reads CASSLNPGQETEAFF. The CDR3 DNA follows: TGTGCCAGCAGCTTAAATCCGGGACAGGAAACTGAAGCTTTCTTT. The chain recombines TRBV11-1 with TRBJ1-1; 8 bases align to TRBD1. Trimming took 2 bases from V and 5 from J; bases not matched to a gene: 7. The CDR3 is made up of 15 amino acids. The V gene's germline CDR1 is SGHAT and CDR2 FQDESV (reference sequence).

This clonotype was seen many times. The chain combines TRBV20-1 with TRBJ1-4; TRBD1 is a possible D gene (6 bases). The CDR3 is 16 amino acids. From germline, CDR1 is DFQATT and CDR2 SNEGSKA (reference sequence). V lost 1 base to trimming and J lost 5 bases, with 17 bases between them. This chain's CDR3 is CSARVAGATMNEKLFF. The CDR3 bases are TGCAGTGCTAGAGTGGCGGGGGCAACAATGAATGAAAAACTGTTTTTT.

This clonotype was counted a few times. The CDR3 DNA follows: TGCGCCAGCAGCCAGGACAGGGTCGCCACCGGGGAGCTGTTTTTT. This encodes CASSQDRVATGELFF. The chain employs TRBV4-3 and TRBJ2-2; TRBD1 matches 8 bases. The CDR3 is 15 amino acids. Germline V CDR1 and CDR2: LGHNA, YSLEER. The junction had 4 bases not matched to a gene; V was cut back by 3 bases and J by 4 bases.

The V and J genes are TRBV28 and TRBJ1-1, with D possibly TRBD1 on 5 matching bases. Deletions cut 7 bases from V and 1 base from J, with 10 bases between. CDR3 length: 13 amino acids. CDR1 is MDHEN and CDR2 is SYDVKM in the germline V gene. The CDR3 sequence is CASKDGTNTEAFF. The CDR3 DNA sequence: TGTGCCAGCAAGGACGGGACGAACACTGAAGCTTTCTTT.

This clonotype was seen at least ten times. The rearrangement uses TRBV7-2 and TRBJ1-4, with unresolved D. Per the germline V gene, CDR1 is SGHTA and CDR2 is FQGNSA. The CDR3 loop spans 15 amino acids. V lost 1 base and J lost 5, with 11 bases in between. CDR3 nucleotides: TGTGCCAGCAGCTTAGATGGTCCGGGGAATGAAAAACTGTTTTTT. It yields the protein CASSLDGPGNEKLFF.

In this sample, this clonotype turned up many times. This chain uses TRBV7-2 with TRBJ2-2; TRBD1 agrees at 7 bases. The CDR3 has 13 amino acids. The V gene end was trimmed by 6 bases and the J gene end by 4 bases; junction bases not matched to a gene: 2. Germline loops: CDR1 SGHTA, CDR2 FQGNSA. The CDR3 loop reads CASRSGGTGELFF. The DNA of the CDR3 is TGTGCCAGCAGATCAGGGGGCACCGGGGAGCTGTTTTTT.